This T cell receptor beta chain originates from a study of T cell changes during pregnancy in multiple sclerosis. The data were produced by immunoSEQ multiplex PCR, yet TCRdb's version contains in-frame clones alone and is incomplete. Of 50,000 to 80,000 clones listed, roughly 91% are singletons. The CDR3 covers 15 residues. Unmatched junction bases numbered 10, after V lost 5 bases and J lost 5 bases. The V gene's germline CDR1 is LNHDA and CDR2 SQIVND (reference sequence). This sequence joins TRBV19 and TRBJ2-7; 9 positions match TRBD1. The sample here was CD8+ T cells from peripheral blood mononuclear cells, taken before pregnancy. The sequence derives from a female donor with multiple sclerosis, enrolled in a pregnancy study. Here the CDR3 DNA reads TGTGCCAGTAGTTTAACATCACAGGGGGCTGACGAGCAGTACTTC. Translated: CASSLTSQGADEQYF.